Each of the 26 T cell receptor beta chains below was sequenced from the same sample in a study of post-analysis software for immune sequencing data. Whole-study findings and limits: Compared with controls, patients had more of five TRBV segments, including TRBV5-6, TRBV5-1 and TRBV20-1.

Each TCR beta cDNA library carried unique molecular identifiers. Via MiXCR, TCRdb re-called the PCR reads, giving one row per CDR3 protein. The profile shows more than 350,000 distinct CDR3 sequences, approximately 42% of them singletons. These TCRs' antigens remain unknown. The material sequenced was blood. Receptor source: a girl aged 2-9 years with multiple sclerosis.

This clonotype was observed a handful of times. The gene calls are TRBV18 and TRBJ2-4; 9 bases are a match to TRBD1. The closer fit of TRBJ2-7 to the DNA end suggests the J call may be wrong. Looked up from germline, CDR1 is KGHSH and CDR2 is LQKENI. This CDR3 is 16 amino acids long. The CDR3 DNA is TGTGCCAGCTCACCCGGGACAGGGTCCCTCGGCCACGAGCAGTACTTC. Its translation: CASSPGTGSLGHEQYF.

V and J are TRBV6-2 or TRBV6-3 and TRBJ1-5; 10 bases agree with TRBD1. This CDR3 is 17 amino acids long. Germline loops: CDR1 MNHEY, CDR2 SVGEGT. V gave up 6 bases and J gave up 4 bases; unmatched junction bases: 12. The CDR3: CASRPGQGPHANQPQHF. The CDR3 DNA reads TGTGCCAGCAGGCCGGGACAGGGGCCGCATGCTAATCAGCCCCAGCATTTT.

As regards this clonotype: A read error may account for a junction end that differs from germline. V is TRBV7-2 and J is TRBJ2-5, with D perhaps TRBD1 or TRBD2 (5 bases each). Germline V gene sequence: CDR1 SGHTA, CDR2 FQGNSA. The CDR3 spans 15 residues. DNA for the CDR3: TGTGCCAGCAGTTTAGACGGGGCGAACCAAGAGACCCAGTACTTC. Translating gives CASSLDGANQETQYF.

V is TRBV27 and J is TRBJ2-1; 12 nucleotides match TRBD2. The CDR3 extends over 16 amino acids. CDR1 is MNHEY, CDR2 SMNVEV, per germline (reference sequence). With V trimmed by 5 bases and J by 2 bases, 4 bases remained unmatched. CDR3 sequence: CASSGRLAGAYNEQFF. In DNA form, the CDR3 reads TGTGCCAGCAGTGGGAGACTAGCGGGAGCCTACAATGAGCAGTTCTTC.

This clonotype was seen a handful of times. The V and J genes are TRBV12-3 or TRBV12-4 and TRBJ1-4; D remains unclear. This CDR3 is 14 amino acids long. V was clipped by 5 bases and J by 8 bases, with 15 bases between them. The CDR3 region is CASSTEDAREKLFF. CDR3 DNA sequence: TGTGCCAGCAGTACAGAGGATGCCCGGGAAAAACTGTTTTTT.

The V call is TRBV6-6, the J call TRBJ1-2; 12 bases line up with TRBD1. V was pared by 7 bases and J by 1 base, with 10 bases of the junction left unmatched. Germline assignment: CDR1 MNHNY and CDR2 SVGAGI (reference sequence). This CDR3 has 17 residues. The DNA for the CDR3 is TGTGCCAGCACCACCGGGACAGGGGGCTACAGTAACTATGGCTACACCTTC. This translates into CASTTGTGGYSNYGYTF.

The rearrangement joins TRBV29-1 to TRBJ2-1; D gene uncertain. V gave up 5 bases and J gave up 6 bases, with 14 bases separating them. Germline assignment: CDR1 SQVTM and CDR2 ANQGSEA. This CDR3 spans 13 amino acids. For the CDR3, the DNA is TGCAGCGTTCTCCGGGCCGACTCCAATGAGCAGTTCTTC. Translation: CSVLRADSNEQFF.

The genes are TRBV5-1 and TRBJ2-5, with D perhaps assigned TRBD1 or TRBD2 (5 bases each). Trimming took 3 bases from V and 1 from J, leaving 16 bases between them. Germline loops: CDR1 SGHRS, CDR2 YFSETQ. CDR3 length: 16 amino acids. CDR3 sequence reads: CASSWDALRGQETQYF. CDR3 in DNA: TGCGCCAGCAGCTGGGACGCACTAAGGGGCCAAGAGACCCAGTACTTC.

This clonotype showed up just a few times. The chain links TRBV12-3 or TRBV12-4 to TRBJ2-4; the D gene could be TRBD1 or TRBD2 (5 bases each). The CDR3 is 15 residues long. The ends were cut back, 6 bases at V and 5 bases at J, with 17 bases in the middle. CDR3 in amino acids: CASRPPGTTENIQYF. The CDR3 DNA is TGTGCCAGCAGGCCACCCGGGACGACCGAAAACATTCAGTACTTC.

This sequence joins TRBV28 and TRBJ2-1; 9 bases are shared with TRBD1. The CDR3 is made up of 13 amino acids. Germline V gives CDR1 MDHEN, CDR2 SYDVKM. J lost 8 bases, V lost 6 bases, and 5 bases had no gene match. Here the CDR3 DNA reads TGTGCCAGCAGCATGAGACAGGGGGATGAGCAGTTCTTC. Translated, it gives CASSMRQGDEQFF.

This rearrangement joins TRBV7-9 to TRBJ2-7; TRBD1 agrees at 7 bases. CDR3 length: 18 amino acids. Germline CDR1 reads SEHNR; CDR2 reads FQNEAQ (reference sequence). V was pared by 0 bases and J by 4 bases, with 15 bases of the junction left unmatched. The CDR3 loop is CASSLAPARGRGLYEQYF. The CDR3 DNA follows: TGTGCCAGCAGCTTAGCCCCGGCCCGCGGCAGGGGGTTGTACGAGCAGTACTTC.

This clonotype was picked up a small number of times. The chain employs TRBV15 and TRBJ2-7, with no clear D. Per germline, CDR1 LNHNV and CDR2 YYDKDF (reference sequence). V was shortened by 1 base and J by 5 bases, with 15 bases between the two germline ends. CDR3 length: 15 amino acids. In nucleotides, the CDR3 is TGTGCCACCAGCAGAGCCTCCGGACCCCTCAACGAGCAGTACTTC. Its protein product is CATSRASGPLNEQYF.

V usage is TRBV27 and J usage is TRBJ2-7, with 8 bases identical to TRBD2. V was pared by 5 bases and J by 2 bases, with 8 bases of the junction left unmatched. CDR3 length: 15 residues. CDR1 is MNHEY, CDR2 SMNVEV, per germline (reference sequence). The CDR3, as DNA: TGTGCCAGCAGTCACACAGCGGGGGTACCCTACGAGCAGTACTTC. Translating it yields CASSHTAGVPYEQYF.

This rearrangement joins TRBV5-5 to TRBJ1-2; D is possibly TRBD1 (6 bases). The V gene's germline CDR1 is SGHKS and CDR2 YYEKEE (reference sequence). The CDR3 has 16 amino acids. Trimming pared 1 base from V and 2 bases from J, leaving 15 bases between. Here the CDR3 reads CASSLQSGTFNYGYTF. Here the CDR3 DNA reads TGTGCCAGCAGCTTGCAGTCAGGGACATTCAACTATGGCTACACCTTC.

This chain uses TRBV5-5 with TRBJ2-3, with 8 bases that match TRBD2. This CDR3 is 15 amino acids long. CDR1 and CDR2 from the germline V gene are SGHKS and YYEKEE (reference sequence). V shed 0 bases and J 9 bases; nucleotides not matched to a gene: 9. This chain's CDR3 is CASSLVTSDSTTQYF. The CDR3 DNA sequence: TGTGCCAGCAGCTTGGTGACTAGCGACTCTACGACGCAGTATTTT.

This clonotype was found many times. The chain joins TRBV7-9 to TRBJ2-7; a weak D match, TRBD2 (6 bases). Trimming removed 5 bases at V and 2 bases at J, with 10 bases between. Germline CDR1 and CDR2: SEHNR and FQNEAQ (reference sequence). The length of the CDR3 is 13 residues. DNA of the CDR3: TGTGCCAGCAGCCCCGGGAGAACCTACGAGCAGTACTTC. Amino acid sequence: CASSPGRTYEQYF.

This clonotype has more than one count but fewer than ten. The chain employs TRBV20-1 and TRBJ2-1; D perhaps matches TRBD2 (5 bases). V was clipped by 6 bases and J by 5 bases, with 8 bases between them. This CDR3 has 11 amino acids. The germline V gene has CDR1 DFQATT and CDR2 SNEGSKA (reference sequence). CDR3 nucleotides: TGCAGTGCGGCCGGGAACAATGAGCAGTTCTTC. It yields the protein CSAAGNNEQFF.

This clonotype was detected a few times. CDR3 protein: CSTRGFDEAFF. The DNA of the CDR3 is TGCAGTACGAGGGGGTTTGATGAAGCTTTCTTT. V gene TRBV29-1 combines with J gene TRBJ1-1; possibly TRBD1 for D (6 bases). This CDR3 is 11 amino acids long. The germline gives CDR1 SQVTM, CDR2 ANQGSEA.

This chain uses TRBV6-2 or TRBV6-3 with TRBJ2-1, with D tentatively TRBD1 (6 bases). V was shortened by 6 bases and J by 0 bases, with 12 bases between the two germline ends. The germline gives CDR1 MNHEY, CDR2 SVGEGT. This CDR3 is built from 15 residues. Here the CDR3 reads CASRRGFGSYNEQFF. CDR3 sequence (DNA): TGTGCCAGCAGAAGGGGGTTCGGCTCCTACAATGAGCAGTTCTTC.

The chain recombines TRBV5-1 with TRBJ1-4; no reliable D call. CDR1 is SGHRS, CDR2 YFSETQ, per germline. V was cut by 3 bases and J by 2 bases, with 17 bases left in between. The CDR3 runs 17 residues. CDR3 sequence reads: CASSSAPGPGTNEKLFF. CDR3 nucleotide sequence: TGCGCCAGCAGCTCAGCCCCCGGGCCGGGCACTAATGAAAAACTGTTTTTT.

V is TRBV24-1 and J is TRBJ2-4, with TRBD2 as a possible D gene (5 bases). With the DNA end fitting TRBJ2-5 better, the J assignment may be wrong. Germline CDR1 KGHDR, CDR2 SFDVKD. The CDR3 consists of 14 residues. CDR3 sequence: CATHLPRDRETQYF. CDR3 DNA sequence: TGTGCCACCCACCTTCCCCGGGATCGGGAGACCCAGTACTTC.

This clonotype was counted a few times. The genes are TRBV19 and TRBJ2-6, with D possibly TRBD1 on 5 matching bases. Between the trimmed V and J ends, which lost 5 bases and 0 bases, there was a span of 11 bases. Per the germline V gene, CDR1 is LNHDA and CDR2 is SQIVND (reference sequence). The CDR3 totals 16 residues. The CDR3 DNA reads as TGTGCCAGTAGTTTGACAGCTTACTCTGGGGCCAACGTCCTGACTTTC. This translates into CASSLTAYSGANVLTF.

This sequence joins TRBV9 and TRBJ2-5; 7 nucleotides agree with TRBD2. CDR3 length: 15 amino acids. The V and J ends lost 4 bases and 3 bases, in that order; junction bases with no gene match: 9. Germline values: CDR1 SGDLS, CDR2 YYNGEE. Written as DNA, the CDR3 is TGTGCCAGCAGCCCCGTAGCGGGTTACAAAGAGACCCAGTACTTC. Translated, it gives CASSPVAGYKETQYF.

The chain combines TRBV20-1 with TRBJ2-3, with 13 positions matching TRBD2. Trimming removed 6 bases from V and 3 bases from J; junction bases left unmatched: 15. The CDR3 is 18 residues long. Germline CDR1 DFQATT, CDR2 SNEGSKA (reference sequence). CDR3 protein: CSAWRTSGRGGTTDTQYF. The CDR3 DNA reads TGCAGTGCGTGGAGGACTAGCGGGAGAGGGGGCACAACAGATACGCAGTATTTT.

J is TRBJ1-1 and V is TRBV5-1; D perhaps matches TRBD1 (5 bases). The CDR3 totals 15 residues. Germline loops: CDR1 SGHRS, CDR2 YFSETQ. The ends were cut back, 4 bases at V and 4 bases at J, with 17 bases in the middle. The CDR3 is CASSLEGTRSTEAFF. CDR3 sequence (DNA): TGCGCCAGCAGCCTGGAGGGGACGAGGAGCACTGAAGCTTTCTTT.

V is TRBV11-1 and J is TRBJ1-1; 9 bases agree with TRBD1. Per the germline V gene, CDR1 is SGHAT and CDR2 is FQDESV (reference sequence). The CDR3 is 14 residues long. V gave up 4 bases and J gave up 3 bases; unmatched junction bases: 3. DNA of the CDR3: TGTGCCAGCAGCTACAGGGGGCTTCACACTGAAGCTTTCTTT. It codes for CASSYRGLHTEAFF.